A selection of T cell receptor beta chains follows, all from one sample in a study of T cell responses to AZD1222 COVID-19 vaccine. The table came from immunoSEQ multiplex PCR; TCRdb's copy has only in-frame clones and leaves some out. The sample shows 150,000 to 200,000 clones, 90% to 95% of them seen only once. The specimen comprised peripheral blood, sampled on day 0 of AZD1222 vaccination. These receptors all stem from an adult in good health. Both conserved end residues are part of each CDR3. A D gene is named only where the DNA matches it firmly. Rows give clone size only sometimes, using once, few, many, or a class for an expanded clone.

TRBV27	TRBJ2-7	NA	NA	CASSRDSGTLSYEQYF	TGTGCCAGCAGTCGAGACTCCGGGACTCTCTCCTACGAGCAGTACTTC
TRBV24-1	TRBJ2-1	TRBD2	NA	CATSDLSTSGRGAYNEQFF	TGTGCCACCAGTGATTTGTCCACTAGCGGGAGGGGCGCCTACAATGAGCAGTTCTTC
TRBV6-1	TRBJ1-2	TRBD1	NA	CASSEATGGVYGYTF	TGTGCCAGCAGTGAAGCCACAGGGGGCGTCTATGGCTACACCTTC
TRBV19	TRBJ1-3	NA	NA	CATRPYHSGNTIYF	TGTGCCACTAGACCGTACCACTCTGGAAACACCATATATTTT
TRBV4-1	TRBJ2-5	TRBD2	NA	CASSQDAERERGETQYF	TGCGCCAGCAGCCAAGATGCGGAGCGGGAGAGGGGGGAGACCCAGTACTTC
TRBV30	TRBJ1-6	NA	NA	CAWKRPFSGGKSPLHF	TGTGCCTGGAAAAGGCCCTTCTCAGGTGGCAAGTCACCCCTCCACTTT
TRBV28	TRBJ1-5	TRBD1	once	CASSSTITGGRSNQPQHF	TGTGCCAGCAGTTCAACAATTACAGGGGGACGAAGCAATCAGCCCCAGCATTTT
TRBV7-2	TRBJ2-7	TRBD2	once	CASKRGTSGRGTYEQYF	TGTGCCAGCAAAAGGGGGACTAGCGGGAGAGGGACCTACGAGCAGTACTTC
TRBV13	TRBJ2-2	NA	once	CASTRDAGELFF	TGTGCCAGCACTCGGGACGCCGGGGAGCTGTTTTTT
TRBV9	TRBJ2-3	TRBD2	NA	CASSVLAALGTDTQYF	TGTGCCAGCAGCGTCCTAGCGGCCCTTGGGACAGATACGCAGTATTTT
TRBV28	TRBJ2-5	NA	NA	CASTIGRQETQYF	TGTGCCAGCACTATCGGTAGACAAGAGACCCAGTACTTC
TRBV6-6	TRBJ2-5	TRBD1	NA	CASSYASGQLETQYF	TGTGCCAGCAGTTACGCCTCGGGACAGTTAGAGACCCAGTACTTC
TRBV28	TRBJ2-6	TRBD1	NA	CASSPGQGTFSGANVLTF	TGTGCCAGCAGTCCAGGACAGGGAACCTTCTCTGGGGCCAACGTCCTGACTTTC
TRBV19	TRBJ2-5	NA	NA	CASSIDQAGTQYF	TGTGCCAGTAGTATAGATCAGGCGGGGACCCAGTACTTC
TRBV7-9	TRBJ2-2	NA	many	CASSGPPGKNTGELFF	TGTGCCAGCAGCGGACCCCCGGGGAAGAACACCGGGGAGCTGTTTTTT
TRBV29-1	TRBJ2-2	NA	NA	CSVVRGNTGELFF	TGCAGCGTAGTTAGGGGTAACACCGGGGAGCTGTTTTTT
TRBV7-9	TRBJ2-7	TRBD1	few	CASSLGAGTVNEQYF	TGTGCCAGCAGCTTAGGGGCCGGGACAGTAAACGAGCAGTACTTC
TRBV2	TRBJ1-2	NA	NA	CASSGGGRGYYTF	TGTGCCAGCAGTGGAGGAGGGAGAGGATATTACACCTTC
TRBV28	TRBJ2-1	TRBD2	once	CASSPTLAGVSNEQFF	TGTGCCAGCAGCCCCACCCTAGCGGGAGTCTCCAATGAGCAGTTCTTC
TRBV27	TRBJ2-7	NA	NA	CASSWGTTYEQYF	TGTGCCAGCAGTTGGGGGACAACCTACGAGCAGTACTTC
TRBV12-3/TRBV12-4	TRBJ2-5	NA	once	CASSSTSLETQYF	TGTGCCAGCAGTAGTACTAGCCTGGAGACCCAGTACTTC
TRBV19	TRBJ1-5	NA	NA	CASSIESRANAGDQPQHF	TGTGCCAGTAGTATAGAATCAAGAGCCAACGCGGGCGATCAGCCCCAGCATTTT
TRBV2	TRBJ1-1	NA	once	CASREIGKNTEAFF	TGTGCCAGCAGGGAGATCGGGAAGAACACTGAAGCTTTCTTT
TRBV6-1	TRBJ1-6	NA	NA	CASSSGHTNSPLHF	TGTGCCAGCAGTTCGGGACACACGAATTCACCCCTCCACTTT
TRBV11-2	TRBJ1-3	NA	NA	CASSSQISLGNTIYF	TGTGCCAGCAGCTCCCAAATATCTTTGGGAAACACCATATATTTT
TRBV10-2	TRBJ2-1	TRBD2	NA	CASSEGPGLGNEQFF	TGCGCCAGCAGTGAGGGTCCGGGACTAGGAAATGAGCAGTTCTTC
TRBV27	TRBJ1-4	NA	NA	CASSRAGTNEKLFF	TGTGCCAGCAGTCGGGCAGGGACTAATGAAAAACTGTTTTTT
TRBV9	TRBJ1-3	NA	NA	CASSAHDFPSGNTIYF	TGTGCCAGCAGCGCGCACGACTTTCCCTCTGGAAACACCATATATTTT
TRBV7-6	TRBJ2-2	NA	once	CASSSNRPPGELFF	TGTGCCAGCAGCTCTAATCGGCCTCCCGGGGAGCTGTTTTTT
TRBV27	TRBJ1-4	TRBD1	NA	CASSGRGTGSEKLFF	TGTGCCAGCAGTGGACGTGGGACAGGGAGTGAAAAACTGTTTTTT
TRBV7-2	TRBJ2-7	TRBD2	once	CASSAPSGRFREQYF	TGTGCCAGCAGCGCCCCTAGCGGGAGGTTTCGCGAGCAGTACTTC
TRBV6-1	TRBJ1-5	NA	NA	CASSDIGGAGNQPQHF	TGTGCCAGCAGTGATATTGGGGGAGCAGGCAATCAGCCCCAGCATTTT
TRBV28	TRBJ2-1	NA	NA	CASREGRHEQFF	TGTGCCAGCAGGGAGGGCCGGCATGAGCAGTTCTTC
TRBV5-1	TRBJ2-2	NA	NA	CASSPGMGLELFF	TGCGCCAGCAGCCCCGGCATGGGGCTGGAGCTGTTTTTT
TRBV10-2	TRBJ1-1	NA	NA	CASSGGRTEAFF	TGCGCCAGCAGTGGAGGGCGGACTGAAGCTTTCTTT
TRBV27	TRBJ2-7	NA	NA	CASSSTRTSSYEQYF	TGTGCCAGCAGTTCCACCAGGACGAGCTCCTACGAGCAGTACTTC
TRBV4-2	TRBJ2-1	TRBD1	NA	CASSRPGQGVVDEQFF	TGTGCCAGCAGCCGGCCGGGACAGGGTGTTGTTGATGAGCAGTTCTTC
TRBV19	TRBJ1-2	NA	NA	CASSLRGSLYGYTF	TGTGCCAGTAGTCTCCGGGGCAGCCTCTATGGCTACACCTTC
TRBV27	TRBJ1-5	NA	NA	CASSGQGQNQPQHF	TGTGCCAGCAGTGGGCAGGGCCAGAATCAGCCCCAGCATTTT
TRBV20-1	TRBJ2-1	NA	NA	CSASVPSAKTVDEQFF	TGCAGTGCTAGTGTTCCGTCGGCAAAGACAGTTGATGAGCAGTTCTTC
TRBV6-2/TRBV6-3	TRBJ1-5	NA	NA	CASSYSGQGNQPQHF	TGTGCCAGCAGTTACTCGGGGCAGGGTAATCAGCCCCAGCATTTT
TRBV10-3	TRBJ1-2	NA	NA	CAIEQGYGYTF	TGTGCCATCGAGCAGGGATATGGCTACACCTTC
TRBV7-9	TRBJ1-6	NA	NA	CASSFTLRAWGNSPLHF	TGTGCCAGCAGCTTTACTTTGAGGGCTTGGGGGAATTCACCCCTCCACTTT
TRBV5-1	TRBJ2-7	NA	NA	CASSPGLLGTEQYF	TGCGCCAGCAGCCCCGGCCTCTTGGGTACAGAGCAGTACTTC
TRBV6-4	TRBJ2-1	NA	NA	CASSDSGSPYNEQFF	TGTGCCAGCAGTGACTCTGGGAGTCCATACAATGAGCAGTTCTTC
TRBV18	TRBJ1-5	NA	NA	CASSKKENQPQHF	TGTGCCAGCTCCAAAAAGGAGAATCAGCCCCAGCATTTT
TRBV5-1	TRBJ2-2	TRBD2	NA	CASRDSGRGDTGELFF	TGCGCCAGCAGGGATAGCGGGAGAGGTGACACCGGGGAGCTGTTTTTT
TRBV14	TRBJ2-7	TRBD1	few	CASSRRDRTYEQYF	TGTGCCAGCAGTCGTAGGGACAGGACCTACGAGCAGTACTTC
TRBV5-4	TRBJ2-3	TRBD2	NA	CASSLGYSGSDTQYF	TGTGCCAGCAGCTTGGGGTATAGCGGGAGTGATACGCAGTATTTT
TRBV28	TRBJ2-7	TRBD1	NA	CASSPRQGGPYEQYF	TGTGCCAGCAGTCCAAGACAGGGTGGTCCCTACGAGCAGTACTTC
TRBV7-2	TRBJ1-4	NA	NA	CASSLPKEKLFF	TGTGCCAGCAGCTTGCCTAAAGAAAAACTGTTTTTT
TRBV7-2	TRBJ2-2	NA	NA	CASSLRNTGELFF	TGTGCCAGCAGCCTACGTAACACCGGGGAGCTGTTTTTT
TRBV28	TRBJ1-2	NA	NA	CASSSGGNYGYTF	TGTGCCAGCAGTTCTGGGGGAAACTATGGCTACACCTTC